One and the same sample provided the 3 T cell receptor beta chains below, sequenced in a study of identical twins. TCRdb re-called the 5' RACE reads with MiXCR, one entry per CDR3 protein. The sample holds about 720,000 distinct CDR3 sequences, 8.6% seen once. This sample also belongs to another study, concerning yellow fever vaccine responses in identical twins.

Sequencing was performed on PBMCs. The receptors were gathered from a woman younger than 30 in good health.

This clonotype has a handful of counts. This sequence joins TRBV7-6 and TRBJ2-7, with TRBD1 matching over 9 bases. The CDR3 sequence is 14 residues long. Trimming cost V 5 bases and J 5 bases; bases outside gene matches: 7. The germline CDR1 and CDR2 sequences are SGHVS and FNYEAQ. For the CDR3, the DNA is TGTGCCAGCAGCCCCCAGGACAGGGGTCACGAGCAGTACTTC. This encodes CASSPQDRGHEQYF.

The chain employs TRBV20-1 and TRBJ2-2; D gene ambiguous. V lost 0 bases, J lost 7 bases, and 6 bases lay in between. The CDR3 loop spans 12 amino acids. Germline loops: CDR1 DFQATT, CDR2 SNEGSKA (reference sequence). The CDR3 region has the DNA TGCAGTGCTAGAGAGACATACGGGGAGCTGTTTTTT. It yields the protein CSARETYGELFF.

This clonotype was detected only a few times. The chain has TRBV10-3 and TRBJ2-7; a weak D match, TRBD1 (5 bases). The germline V and J ends were trimmed by 10 bases and 0 bases, with 16 bases remaining between them. Germline-derived CDR1 and CDR2 are ENHRY and SYGVKD. The CDR3 has 14 amino acids. The CDR3 sequence is CATTTGQSSYEQYF. In DNA form, the CDR3 reads TGTGCCACTACTACAGGACAAAGCTCCTACGAGCAGTACTTC.